This T cell receptor (beta chain) appears in the sequencing data of a study of blood T cells in healthy people across ages. PCR was performed a second time for about 7 to 11 cycles using a sample-barcoded 5' primer and a J-beta primer mix. TCRdb re-analysed the 5' RACE reads in MiXCR, keeping a single row per CDR3 protein. The data hold 720,000 or so distinct CDR3 sequences, with around two fifths observed a single time. This receptor was taken from a man older than 75 in good health. The specimen was blood.

The chain's CDR3 is CASSGSRAGGTRRDTQYF. CDR3 sequence (DNA): TGTGCCAGCTCCGGTAGTCGTGCTGGGGGAACTCGGAGAGATACGCAGTATTTT. The rearrangement links TRBV7-2 to TRBJ2-3, with D perhaps TRBD1 or TRBD2 (5 bases each). The length of the CDR3 is 18 residues. Trimming removed 8 bases from V and 5 bases from J, with 29 bases in between. The germline V gene encodes CDR1 SGHTA and CDR2 FQGNSA.